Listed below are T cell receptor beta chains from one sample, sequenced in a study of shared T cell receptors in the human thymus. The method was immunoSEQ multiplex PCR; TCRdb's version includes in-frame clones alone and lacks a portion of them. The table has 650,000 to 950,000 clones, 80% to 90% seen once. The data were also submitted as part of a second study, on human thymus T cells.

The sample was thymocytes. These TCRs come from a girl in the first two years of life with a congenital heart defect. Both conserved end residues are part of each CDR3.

CDR3: CASISTPEAFF
V: TRBV6-5

CDR3: CASGLEEGQLGSGGYTF
V: TRBV12-5

CDR3: CSARENSPLHF
V: TRBV20-1

CDR3: CASSLGRENQPQHF
V: TRBV28

CDR3: CASSLVCQARCSGNTIYF
V: TRBV28

CDR3: CAISEGAGVISYEQYF
V: TRBV10-3

CDR3: CASSHDSGGSTGELFF
V: TRBV4-1

CDR3: CASSPGTGLHF
V: TRBV18

CDR3: CASSIKRGGLNNEQFF
V: TRBV27

CDR3: CASSLDGGQGGNYGYTF
V: TRBV5-4

CDR3: CASKTMHSGNTIYF
V: TRBV2

CDR3: CASSVDGTNEQYF
V: TRBV9

CDR3: CASILTDPSSTNIHNGPQHF
V: TRBV21-1

CDR3: CASSLGWTSGPSSYNEQFF
V: TRBV7-9

CDR3: CASSSSKPQGPGWAFF
V: TRBV7-2

CDR3: CASSFTGRHVTNEKLFF
V: TRBV5-1

CDR3: CASSPWTGLPSNQPQHF
V: TRBV27

CDR3: CASSFSTDPQETQYF
V: TRBV7-7

CDR3: CASSPTGVQAGANVLTF
V: TRBV27

CDR3: CASSPRGRGDTEAFF
V: TRBV5-1

CDR3: CASSLASGGEHEQYF
V: TRBV7-9

CDR3: CASSDRDRGSISSNQPQHF
V: TRBV2

CDR3: CASSLEGMWGDYGYTF
V: TRBV5-1

CDR3: CSASGLYGYTF
V: TRBV20-1

CDR3: CASSWDRGSYEQYF
V: TRBV7-9

CDR3: CASSSRGREQYF
V: TRBV27

CDR3: CASSLANPNTEAFF
V: TRBV6-5

CDR3: CASTKGLAGQETQYF
V: TRBV6-4

CDR3: CASSQERGLPVHSPLHF
V: TRBV4-3

CDR3: CASSLRQGEVYGYTF
V: TRBV14

CDR3: CASSPEGWTGIYEQYF
V: TRBV27

CDR3: CASRSRGRGGFNEQFF
V: TRBV28

CDR3: CASSLPGNRANTEAFF
V: TRBV4-1

CDR3: CASSSRSPYEQYF
V: TRBV5-4

CDR3: CATSPSGGKIGVEQYF
V: TRBV15

CDR3: CASRETGEINTEAFF
V: TRBV6-4

CDR3: CASSVWAAYGYTF
V: TRBV10-2

CDR3: CASSRSGDPYNSPLHF
V: TRBV7-8

CDR3: CASSPRRTQGDEQFF
V: TRBV5-8

CDR3: CASSPDPGQGAVEGYTF
V: TRBV5-1

CDR3: CASSLRDPYSGANVLTF
V: TRBV28

CDR3: CASSPKPPRGLKPLRETQYF
V: TRBV9